A single sample is the source of the 2 T cell receptor beta chains below, sequenced in a study of T cell repertoires in cytomegalovirus infection. No antigen is known for these receptors. TCRdb fed the reads into MiXCR, producing one record per CDR3 protein. This table holds roughly 730,000 distinct CDR3 sequences, around 31% found once. The sample was cultured PBMCs, taken from culture after CMV antigen stimulation. These receptor sequences come from a human donor in good health (CMV status not recorded). Some clones in this sample may be carry-over from other donors' samples.

The chain carries TRBV5-5 and TRBJ2-7; 11 bases align to TRBD2. Trimming took 4 bases from V and 5 from J; bases not matched to a gene: 8. From germline, CDR1 is SGHKS and CDR2 YYEKEE (reference sequence). The CDR3 is made up of 15 amino acids. This chain's CDR3 is CASSLIAGGPDEQYF. The CDR3 nucleotides read TGTGCCAGCAGCCTGATAGCGGGAGGGCCCGACGAGCAGTACTTC.

This chain uses TRBV12-3 or TRBV12-4 with TRBJ1-5; D gene uncertain. V dropped 8 bases and J dropped 7 bases, with 15 bases sitting between them. The CDR3 is 13 amino acids. CDR3 region: CASSGYPGQPQHF. In DNA form, the CDR3 reads TGTGCCAGCTCGGGTTACCCGGGACAGCCCCAGCATTTT.